The entry below describes one T cell receptor beta chain. Antigen specificity is unknown. This sample stems from a study of shared clonotypes between healthy human individuals. The data were produced by immunoSEQ multiplex PCR, yet TCRdb's version contains in-frame clones alone and is incomplete. The sample includes about 380,000 clones, roughly 96% of them seen just once. The CDR3 spans 13 residues. The V end was cut by 5 bases, the J end by 8 bases, with 16 bases between. In germline, CDR1 is SGHRS, CDR2 YFSETQ. Study-level findings and limits: Represented diversity (both genetic and exposure-history) was limited by the small number of donors.

CD45RO+ cells were combined with CCR7-negative CD45RA+ TemRA cells to form CD8 memory. Sample: memory CD8+ T cells sorted from blood. Stated subset: CD45RO+ cells pooled with CCR7-negative TemRA cells. The genes are TRBV5-1 and TRBJ1-2; the D gene is possibly TRBD1 (5 bases). This TCR was recovered from a man aged 25 to 45 in good health. CDR3 residues: CASSPLGGSGYTF. In nucleotides, the CDR3 is TGCGCCAGCAGTCCCCTGGGGGGGAGCGGCTACACCTTC.